This TCR beta chain derives from a study of T-cell memory formation after mild COVID-19. As for the study in general: For the most part, TCR clusters were specific to one donor.

One entry per CDR3 protein, called by TCRdb with MiXCR from the 5' RACE reads. The top ten clones hold roughly 23% of a sample with roughly 170,000 distinct CDR3 sequences, about a fifth of them seen once. CDR3 length: 14 amino acids. With 4 bases clipped from V and 5 bases from J, the junction kept 4 bases outside the gene matches. In germline, CDR1 is MNHEY, CDR2 SVGEGT. This chain connects TRBV6-2 or TRBV6-3 to TRBJ2-3, with TRBD2 identical over 9 bases. This sequence was found in an adult woman who had mild COVID-19 (a few samples of this study predate the infection). Cell type and time point are not known. The sample consisted of PBMCs or a T cell subset sorted from them (not recorded which). The CDR3 DNA is TGTGCCAGCAGTTGGACTAGCGTTGGAGATACGCAGTATTTT. Its protein product is CASSWTSVGDTQYF.